A selection of T cell receptor beta chains follows, all from one sample in a study of T cell responses to AZD1222 COVID-19 vaccine. Measured with immunoSEQ multiplex PCR; TCRdb has only the in-frame clones, and not every one. Of around 120,000 clones in the sample, about nine tenths were seen once. The sample here was peripheral blood, taken on day 0 of AZD1222 vaccination. The origin of the receptors is an adult in good health. Each CDR3 is given with its conserved first and last residue. Each record gives: J gene, clone size, V gene, D gene, CDR3 length, CDR3 DNA, CDR3 protein. A D gene is named only where the DNA matches it firmly. Rows may omit the clone size; those that give it use once, few, many or a size class.

j_call: TRBJ1-4; clone_size: once; v_call: TRBV14; d_call: -; cdr3_length: 14; cdr3_nt: TGTGCCAGCAGCCCGGGTCACGGCGGTGAAAAACTGTTTTTT; cdr3_aa: CASSPGHGGEKLFF
j_call: TRBJ2-3; clone_size: -; v_call: TRBV30; d_call: -; cdr3_length: 13; cdr3_nt: TGTGCCTGGAGTGCGGCCTACACAGATACGCAGTATTTT; cdr3_aa: CAWSAAYTDTQYF
j_call: TRBJ1-4; clone_size: -; v_call: TRBV12-5; d_call: -; cdr3_length: 18; cdr3_nt: TGTGCTAGTGGTTTGGTCCGTACAGGAACCACAACTAATGAAAAACTGTTTTTT; cdr3_aa: CASGLVRTGTTTNEKLFF
j_call: TRBJ2-7; clone_size: -; v_call: TRBV7-2; d_call: TRBD1; cdr3_length: 14; cdr3_nt: TGTGCCAGCAGCTTATGGGACAGAACCTACGAGCAGTACTTC; cdr3_aa: CASSLWDRTYEQYF
j_call: TRBJ2-7; clone_size: -; v_call: TRBV10-2; d_call: -; cdr3_length: 16; cdr3_nt: TGCGCCAGCATGACCTTAGGGGGGGCTTTTTTGTACGAGCAGTACTTC; cdr3_aa: CASMTLGGAFLYEQYF
j_call: TRBJ1-2; clone_size: -; v_call: TRBV5-1; d_call: -; cdr3_length: 16; cdr3_nt: TGCGCCAGCAGCTTGGCCGGGGTGAGGGTCAACTATGGCTACACCTTC; cdr3_aa: CASSLAGVRVNYGYTF
j_call: TRBJ1-2; clone_size: -; v_call: TRBV4-3; d_call: -; cdr3_length: 18; cdr3_nt: TGCGCCAGCAGCCAAGACCCCCCCGGGACAAGGCTAGTAGGGGGCTACACCTTC; cdr3_aa: CASSQDPPGTRLVGGYTF
j_call: TRBJ2-1; clone_size: -; v_call: TRBV19; d_call: -; cdr3_length: 14; cdr3_nt: TGTGCCAGTAGTATAACTAGCTCAGGGGATGAGCAGTTCTTC; cdr3_aa: CASSITSSGDEQFF
j_call: TRBJ1-5; clone_size: -; v_call: TRBV19; d_call: -; cdr3_length: 15; cdr3_nt: TGTGCCAGTAGTATGATTGGTACGCGCAATCAGCCCCAGCATTTT; cdr3_aa: CASSMIGTRNQPQHF
j_call: TRBJ2-1; clone_size: -; v_call: TRBV6-5; d_call: -; cdr3_length: 14; cdr3_nt: TGTGCCAGCAGTTACTCACTAGAAGGGGTCGAGCAGTTCTTC; cdr3_aa: CASSYSLEGVEQFF
j_call: TRBJ1-1; clone_size: -; v_call: TRBV6-5; d_call: -; cdr3_length: 10; cdr3_nt: TGTGCCAAGACGACCGCTCAAGCTTTCTTT; cdr3_aa: CAKTTAQAFF
j_call: TRBJ2-2; clone_size: -; v_call: TRBV6-5; d_call: -; cdr3_length: 16; cdr3_nt: TGTGCCAGCAGTTACTCGTTCAGCGGACCCACCGGGGAGCTGTTTTTT; cdr3_aa: CASSYSFSGPTGELFF